What follows is one TCR beta chain and its context. This specimen belongs to a study of radiotherapy plus CTLA-4 blockade in lung cancer. TCRdb's copy holds only in-frame clones and misses some; the assay was immunoSEQ multiplex PCR. This table has tens of thousands of clones, about 76% appearing once. The material sequenced was peripheral blood, taken from a patient treated with radiotherapy plus ipilimumab. This receptor was obtained from a human donor with non-small cell lung cancer who had a complete response to radiotherapy plus ipilimumab.

CDR3 sequence reads: CASSALGQVTGNTIYF. CDR3 nucleotide sequence: TGTGCCAGCAGCGCGCTTGGACAGGTCACTGGAAACACCATATATTTT. J is TRBJ1-3 and V is TRBV9; 7 bases agree with TRBD1. Germline V gene sequence: CDR1 SGDLS, CDR2 YYNGEE. The ends lost 3 bases at V and 2 bases at J; junction bases unmatched: 8. The CDR3 runs to 16 residues.